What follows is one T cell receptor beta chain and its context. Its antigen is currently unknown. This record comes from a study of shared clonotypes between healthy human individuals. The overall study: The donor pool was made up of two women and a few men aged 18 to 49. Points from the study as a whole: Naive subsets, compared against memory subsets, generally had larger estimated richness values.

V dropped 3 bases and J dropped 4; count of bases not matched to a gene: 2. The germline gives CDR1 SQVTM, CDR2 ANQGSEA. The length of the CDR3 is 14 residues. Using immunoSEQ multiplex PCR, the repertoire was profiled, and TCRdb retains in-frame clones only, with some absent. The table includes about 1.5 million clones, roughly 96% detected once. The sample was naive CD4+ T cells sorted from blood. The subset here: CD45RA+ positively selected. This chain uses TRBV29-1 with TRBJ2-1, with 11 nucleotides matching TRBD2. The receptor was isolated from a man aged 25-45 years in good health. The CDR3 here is CSVEPSGRYNEQFF. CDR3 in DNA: TGCAGCGTTGAGCCTAGCGGGAGGTACAATGAGCAGTTCTTC.